This T cell receptor (beta chain) was sequenced in a study of T cells expressing NK-cell markers. Findings of the study overall: Each of a handful of donors carried dominant NKG2C+ clonotypes accounting for roughly 1.0-7.5% of CD8+ T cells. HCMV specificity of the expanded NKG2C+ T cell clones stayed unclear.

In regard to this clonotype: Its antigen is not known.

Reprocessing the 5' RACE reads, TCRdb reports a single entry for every CDR3 protein and omits DNA. Reported are a few hundred thousand distinct CDR3 sequences; the ten largest clones contain around 1.4%. The source is a woman aged 45-60 years in good health. Sequences were obtained from blood T cells: a sorted CD56 or NKG2C T cell subset, CD4+ or CD8+ T cells, or bulk PBMC T cells (not recorded which).

Here the CDR3 reads CASSSRDWTYNEQFF. The V and J genes are TRBV7-8 and TRBJ2-1; TCRdb's D call of TRBD2 is untestable without DNA. This CDR3 has 15 residues. Germline values: CDR1 SGHVS, CDR2 FQNEAQ. Combining the CDR3 with reference TRBV7-8 and TRBJ2-1 gives the whole variable domain GAGVSQSPRYKVAKRGQDVALRCDPISGHVSLFWYQQALGQGPEFLTYFQNEAQLDKSGLPSDRFFAERPEGSVSTLKIQRTQQEDSAVYLCASSSRDWTYNEQFFGPGTRLTVL.